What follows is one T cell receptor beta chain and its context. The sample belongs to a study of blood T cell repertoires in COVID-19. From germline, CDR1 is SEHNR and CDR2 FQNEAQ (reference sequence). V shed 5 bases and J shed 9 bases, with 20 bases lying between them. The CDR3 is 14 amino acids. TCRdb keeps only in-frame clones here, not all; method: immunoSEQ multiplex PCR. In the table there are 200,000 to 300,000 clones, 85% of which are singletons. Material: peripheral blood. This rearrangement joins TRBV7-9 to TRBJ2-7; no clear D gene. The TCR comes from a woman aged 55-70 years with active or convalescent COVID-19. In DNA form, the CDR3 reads TGTGCCAGCAGCCCTCGTGACCCTAGTCGAGGGCAGTACTTC. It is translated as CASSPRDPSRGQYF.